This T cell receptor (beta chain) appears in the sequencing data of a study of PD-1 blockade in classical Hodgkin lymphoma. General study results and limits: Those achieving complete response showed baseline diversity like newly diagnosed patients.

TCRdb keeps only in-frame clones here, not all; method: immunoSEQ multiplex PCR. This table has more than 45,000 clones, approximately 73% appearing once. As regards this clone: The antigen remains unidentified.

Each and every patient relapsed after autologous stem cell transplantation, and patients got differing brentuximab vedotin exposure. Germline lookup yields CDR1 SQVTM and CDR2 ANQGSEA. CDR3 length: 14 residues. V shed 4 bases, J shed 2 bases, and the junction held 4 bases outside the gene matches. The sequencing here drew on peripheral blood mononuclear cells (PBMCs), taken at baseline. The rearrangement uses TRBV29-1 and TRBJ2-7, with 11 bases identical to TRBD1. The sequence was collected from a human donor with classical Hodgkin lymphoma. The CDR3 reads CSVGGTGGTYEQYF. The CDR3 bases are TGCAGCGTTGGAGGGACAGGGGGAACCTACGAGCAGTACTTC.